There are a few counts of the clone carrying this T cell receptor (beta chain). Its cognate antigen is unknown. Trimming stripped 6 bases from V and 4 bases from J, with 10 bases between. The CDR3 is 14 amino acids. Germline V gives CDR1 MNHNS, CDR2 SASEGT. Cultured CD4+ T cell DNA was sequenced using the Oncomine TCR Beta short-read assay. MiXCR, applied by TCRdb to the PCR reads, yields one record per CDR3 protein. This table has fewer than 20,000 distinct CDR3 sequences, approximately 44% appearing once. These data come from a study of vaccination and CD4 T cells after COVID-19. Study in general: Two-dose vaccination with either BNT162b2 or mRNA-1273 was given to participants. Broader study findings: Convalescent patients had 304 of 307 vaccine-specific clones showing spike mono-reactivity.

This sample's time point: late sampling 161 to 241 days after vaccination in three convalescent patients. The treatment here: 10-day PBMC culture with coronavirus spike peptide pools or control peptides (ViraFEST assay). The authors replaced half the medium with fresh IL-2 medium on days 3 and 7. Negative selection purified CD4+ T cells after more than nine days of culture. This TCR came from a human donor who had recovered from COVID-19. The genes are TRBV6-1 and TRBJ2-6; D unresolved. Sequenced here: CD4+ T cells from blood, cultured in vitro, sampled about 7 months after SARS-CoV-2 vaccination. The DNA for the CDR3 is TGTGCCAGCAGCGCCCGTGGGGGGGCCAACGTCCTGACTTTC. The encoded protein is CASSARGGANVLTF.